These T cell receptor beta chains were read from a single sample in a study of T-cell memory formation after mild COVID-19. TCRdb ran MiXCR on the 5' RACE reads and lists one entry per CDR3 protein. The sample contains more than 200,000 distinct CDR3 sequences, around 15% of which appear only once. The sequencing sample was made of PBMCs or a T cell subset sorted from them (not recorded which). Receptor source: a man younger than 35 who had mild COVID-19 (a few samples of this study predate the infection). Cell type and time point are not known. Each CDR3 is given with its conserved first and last residue. Fields, in order: V gene, D gene, clone size, J gene, CDR3 DNA, CDR3 protein. D genes are given only for firm matches. Size is stated for part of the rows, as once, few or many counts, or as a class when the clone is expanded.

TRBV7-9	TRBD1	.	TRBJ1-5	TGTGCCAGCAGCTTAGGGTCAGGGGGGCAGCCCCAGCATTTT	CASSLGSGGQPQHF
TRBV6-1	.	few	TRBJ2-2	TGTGCCAGCAGTGAAGAGGGGAACGGGGAGCTGTTTTTT	CASSEEGNGELFF
TRBV7-8	.	few	TRBJ2-5	TGTGCCAGCAGCTTAGGAGGGCGGGGCTTCGGGGAGACCCAGTACTTC	CASSLGGRGFGETQYF
TRBV24-1	.	few	TRBJ1-1	TGTGCCACCAGTGATTACGGGAACACTGAAGCTTTCTTT	CATSDYGNTEAFF
TRBV7-2	TRBD1	once	TRBJ1-2	TGTGCCAGCAGACCGGGACAGGGCTTTGGCTACACCTTC	CASRPGQGFGYTF
TRBV5-1	TRBD1	few	TRBJ1-1	TGCGCCAGCAGCACAGGGGGGGCTTCCACTGAAGCTTTCTTT	CASSTGGASTEAFF
TRBV20-1	TRBD2	few	TRBJ2-1	TGCAGTGCGATGGGAACCGGCGGGGGGATCGATGAGCAGTTCTTC	CSAMGTGGGIDEQFF
TRBV5-1	.	few	TRBJ2-1	TGCGCCAGCAGCGCCTATGGGGAAGAGAATGAGCAGTTCTTC	CASSAYGEENEQFF
TRBV7-2	.	few	TRBJ1-6	TGTGCCAGCAGCTCGACGACAGATAGTTCACCCCTCCACTTT	CASSSTTDSSPLHF
TRBV20-1	TRBD2	few	TRBJ2-3	TGCAGTGCTAGAGAAGCGGGGGGGGCTAGCACAGATACGCAGTATTTT	CSAREAGGASTDTQYF
TRBV12-3/TRBV12-4	TRBD2	.	TRBJ2-1	TGTGCCAGCAGTCCCGGGACTAGCCATGAGCAGTTCTTC	CASSPGTSHEQFF
TRBV3-1	.	few	TRBJ2-3	TGTGCCAGCAGCCAAGCAGCAAGGGGAGATACGCAGTATTTT	CASSQAARGDTQYF
TRBV5-1	TRBD1	.	TRBJ2-2	TGCGCCAGCAGCTTGACTGGACAGGGGTACACCGGGGAGCTGTTTTTT	CASSLTGQGYTGELFF
TRBV9	.	few	TRBJ2-5	TGTGCCAGCAGCGTAGGGACAGCCATCCAAGAGACCCAGTACTTC	CASSVGTAIQETQYF
TRBV5-1	.	.	TRBJ1-3	TGCGCCAGCAGCTCAACAGGGTTCTCGGAAAACACCATATATTTT	CASSSTGFSENTIYF
TRBV7-7	.	.	TRBJ2-3	TGTGCTAGCAGCTTGGGGGGTTCTCCAGCAGATACGCAGTATTTT	CASSLGGSPADTQYF
TRBV9	.	.	TRBJ2-2	TGTGCCAGCAGCCTCACTCCGGTCAGGGAGCTGTTTTTT	CASSLTPVRELFF
TRBV24-1	.	.	TRBJ2-2	TGTGCCACCAGTGAGCAGGGGAGCACCGGGGAGCTGTTTTTT	CATSEQGSTGELFF
TRBV29-1	.	few	TRBJ2-1	TGCAGCGTTGAAGATTATGAGCAGTTCTTC	CSVEDYEQFF
TRBV5-1	.	.	TRBJ1-1	TGCGCCAGCAGCTCTCCGGGAACCTACACTGAAGCTTTCTTT	CASSSPGTYTEAFF
TRBV5-4	.	.	TRBJ2-6	TGTGCCAGCAGCCCGGACGGAACCTCTGGGGCCAACGTCCTGACTTTC	CASSPDGTSGANVLTF
TRBV12-3/TRBV12-4	TRBD1	few	TRBJ1-2	TGTGCCAGCAGCCACAGGGGGCCAGGAGGCTACACCTTC	CASSHRGPGGYTF
TRBV6-5	.	.	TRBJ2-2	TGTGCCAGCAGTTCCACGGCCAGCACCGGGGAGCTGTTTTTT	CASSSTASTGELFF
TRBV7-6	.	.	TRBJ2-2	TGTGCCAGCACTGACACCGGGGAGCTGTTTTTT	CASTDTGELFF
TRBV20-1	.	.	TRBJ1-4	TGCAGTGCTAGAGATCGCACATCTTTCGGAGAAGAACTGTTTTTT	CSARDRTSFGEELFF
TRBV9	TRBD1	.	TRBJ2-2	TGTGCCAGCAGAGGACAGGGGATCGGGGAGCTGTTTTTT	CASRGQGIGELFF
TRBV12-3/TRBV12-4	.	few	TRBJ2-7	TGTGCCAGCAGTTTAAACAGGAACGAGCAGTACTTC	CASSLNRNEQYF
TRBV5-1	.	few	TRBJ1-1	TGCGCCAGCAGCTTCGAGGGGGGTCAGGGTGAAGCTTTCTTT	CASSFEGGQGEAFF
TRBV6-5	.	.	TRBJ2-1	TGTGCCAGCAGTTACTCCAGGACCTCCTACAATGAGCAGTTCTTC	CASSYSRTSYNEQFF
TRBV5-6	.	.	TRBJ1-4	TGTGCCAGCAAGAAGGGACCAATTAATGAAAAACTGTTTTTT	CASKKGPINEKLFF
TRBV7-9	.	.	TRBJ2-1	TGTGCCAGCAGCTTTTCGGGCAGGGGATTTCGGAATGAGCAGTTCTTC	CASSFSGRGFRNEQFF
TRBV12-3/TRBV12-4	TRBD1	few	TRBJ2-2	TGTGCCAGCGACAGGGGGGGGAGGTTGTCCGGGGAGCTGTTTTTT	CASDRGGRLSGELFF
TRBV9	.	few	TRBJ1-2	TGTGCCAGCAGCGTAGCTGGGGTGGGCGGCTACACCTTC	CASSVAGVGGYTF
TRBV20-1	TRBD2	.	TRBJ2-3	TGCAGTGCTACGAAACTAGCGGGGGGGCCAAATACGCAGTATTTT	CSATKLAGGPNTQYF
TRBV30	.	few	TRBJ1-6	TGTGCCTGGAGTGCTCATAGCTCCTATAATTCACCCCTCCACTTT	CAWSAHSSYNSPLHF
TRBV12-3/TRBV12-4	.	few	TRBJ1-2	TGTGCCAGCAGTTTTGGGAGGGACCCCAACTATGGCTACACCTTC	CASSFGRDPNYGYTF
TRBV4-1	.	few	TRBJ1-2	TGCGCCAGCAGACCCCTGGCTTCAGCCAATGGCTACACCTTC	CASRPLASANGYTF
TRBV6-5	.	.	TRBJ1-1	TGTGCCAGCAGGGTAGAGTACATGAACACTGAAGCTTTCTTT	CASRVEYMNTEAFF
TRBV5-1	.	once	TRBJ2-3	TGCGCCAGCAGCTTGGCCGGCCCAAGGGCAGATACGCAGTATTTT	CASSLAGPRADTQYF
TRBV13	.	few	TRBJ2-3	TGTGCCAGCAGCTCCCGCCCGGAGGGGGCTCACACAGATACGCAGTATTTT	CASSSRPEGAHTDTQYF